The clone carrying this TCR beta chain was found many times. These data are taken from a study of CD8 T cells in ankylosing spondylitis. Trimming stripped 3 bases from V and 4 bases from J, with 19 bases between. The CDR3 spans 17 residues. With molecular barcodes, quantitative 5'-RACE was used to make the TCR beta libraries. TCRdb analysed the 5' RACE reads with MiXCR anew, one entry per CDR3 protein. The top ten clones hold about 8.9% of a sample with 50,000 or so distinct CDR3 sequences, 6% to 7.5% of them seen once. This TCR was recovered from a female donor with ankylosing spondylitis or in good health (not recorded which). The chain is built from TRBV12-3 or TRBV12-4 and TRBJ1-5; maybe TRBD1 (5 bases). The sample taken for sequencing was blood, either unsorted or a sorted T cell fraction (not recorded which). CDR3 amino acids: CASSFGLGGAQNQPQHF. The CDR3 bases are TGTGCCAGCAGTTTTGGACTGGGCGGGGCCCAGAATCAGCCCCAGCATTTT.